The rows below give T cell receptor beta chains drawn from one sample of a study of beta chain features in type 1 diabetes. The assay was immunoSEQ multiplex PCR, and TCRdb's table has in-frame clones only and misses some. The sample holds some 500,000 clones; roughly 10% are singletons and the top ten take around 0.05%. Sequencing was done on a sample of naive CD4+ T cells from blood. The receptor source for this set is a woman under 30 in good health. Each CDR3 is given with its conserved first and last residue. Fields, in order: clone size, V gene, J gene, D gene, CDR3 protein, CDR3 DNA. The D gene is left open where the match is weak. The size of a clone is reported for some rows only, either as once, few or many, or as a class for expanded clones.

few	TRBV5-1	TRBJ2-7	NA	CASSPNSGLYSYEQYF	TGCGCCAGCAGCCCAAATTCGGGCCTCTACTCCTACGAGCAGTACTTC
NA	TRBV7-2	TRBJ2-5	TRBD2	CASSLAASGAKTQYF	TGTGCCAGCAGCTTAGCGGCTAGCGGGGCAAAGACCCAGTACTTC
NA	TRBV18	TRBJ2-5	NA	CASSRRREAETQYF	TGTGCCAGCTCACGAAGGAGGGAGGCAGAGACCCAGTACTTC
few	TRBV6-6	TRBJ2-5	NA	CASSYSGKTQYF	TGTGCCAGCAGTTACTCTGGAAAGACCCAGTACTTC
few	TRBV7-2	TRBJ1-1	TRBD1	CASSSERGRTAFF	TGTGCCAGCAGCTCAGAGAGGGGGCGTACAGCTTTCTTT
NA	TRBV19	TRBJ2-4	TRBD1	CASSSRQGEVKNIQYF	TGTGCCAGTAGTTCAAGACAGGGCGAGGTCAAAAACATTCAGTACTTC
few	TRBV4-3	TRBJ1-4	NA	CASSQDFGGTLAEKLFF	TGCGCCAGCAGCCAAGATTTCGGGGGGACACTCGCTGAAAAACTGTTTTTT
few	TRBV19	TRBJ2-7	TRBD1	CASSTRTGFYEQYF	TGTGCCAGTAGTACACGGACAGGTTTCTACGAGCAGTACTTC
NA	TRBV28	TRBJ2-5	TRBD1	CASSSDRGHETQYF	TGTGCCAGCAGTTCCGACAGGGGGCATGAGACCCAGTACTTC
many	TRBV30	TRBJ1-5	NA	CAWREGEYQPQHF	TGTGCCTGGAGGGAGGGGGAGTATCAGCCCCAGCATTTT
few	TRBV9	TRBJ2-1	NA	CASSILGLPGSYNEQFF	TGTGCCAGCAGCATCTTGGGACTCCCGGGCTCCTACAATGAGCAGTTCTTC
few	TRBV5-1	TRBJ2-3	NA	CASSGVSTDTQYF	TGCGCCAGCAGTGGGGTTTCCACAGATACGCAGTATTTT
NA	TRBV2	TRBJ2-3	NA	CASIADTQYF	TGTGCCAGCATTGCAGATACGCAGTATTTT
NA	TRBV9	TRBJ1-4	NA	CASSAIGGWGEKLFF	TGTGCCAGCAGCGCAATAGGAGGGTGGGGTGAAAAACTGTTTTTT
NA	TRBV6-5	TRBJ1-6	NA	CASSYKSRLNSPLHF	TGTGCCAGCAGTTATAAGAGTCGGCTGAATTCACCCCTCCACTTT
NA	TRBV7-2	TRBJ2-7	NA	CASSLPGSGTYEQYF	TGTGCCAGCAGCTTACCAGGTTCTGGAACCTACGAGCAGTACTTC
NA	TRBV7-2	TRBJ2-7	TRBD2	CASSRKRDSYEQYF	TGTGCCAGCAGCCGGAAGCGGGACTCCTACGAGCAGTACTTC
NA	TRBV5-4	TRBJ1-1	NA	CASSGQINTEAFF	TGTGCCAGCAGCGGTCAGATAAACACTGAAGCTTTCTTT
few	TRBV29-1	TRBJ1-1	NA	CSVDGGFGTEAFF	TGCAGCGTTGACGGGGGGTTTGGCACTGAAGCTTTCTTT
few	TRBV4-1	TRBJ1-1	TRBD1	CASSQPGAGQGVAFF	TGCGCCAGCAGCCAACCCGGGGCGGGACAGGGGGTAGCTTTCTTT
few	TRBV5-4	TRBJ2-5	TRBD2	CASSFLAGWGETQYF	TGTGCCAGCAGCTTTCTAGCGGGGTGGGGAGAGACCCAGTACTTC
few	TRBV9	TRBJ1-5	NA	CASSVRGEGNQPQHF	TGTGCCAGCAGCGTGAGAGGTGAGGGCAATCAGCCCCAGCATTTT
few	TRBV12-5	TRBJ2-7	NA	CASGPLSVRTPYEQYF	TGTGCTAGTGGTCCTTTGTCCGTCCGTACCCCCTACGAGCAGTACTTC
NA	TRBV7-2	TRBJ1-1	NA	CASSLRTANTEAFF	TGTGCCAGCAGCCTACGGACGGCGAACACTGAAGCTTTCTTT
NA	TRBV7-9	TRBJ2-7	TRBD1	CASSERDRGYEQYF	TGTGCCAGCAGCGAACGGGACAGGGGGTACGAGCAGTACTTC
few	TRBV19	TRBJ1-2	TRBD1	CASSTKGQASRDYGYTF	TGTGCCAGTAGTACAAAGGGACAGGCCTCTCGGGACTATGGCTACACCTTC
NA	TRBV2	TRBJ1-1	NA	CASRRDTEAFF	TGTGCCAGCAGAAGGGACACTGAAGCTTTCTTT
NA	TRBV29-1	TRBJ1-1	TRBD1	CSGIRTGGKTEAFF	TGCAGCGGAATTCGGACAGGGGGAAAAACTGAAGCTTTCTTT
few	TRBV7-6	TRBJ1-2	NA	CASSPTRLYGYTF	TGTGCCAGCAGCCCAACCCGCCTCTATGGCTACACCTTC
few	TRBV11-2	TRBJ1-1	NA	CASSLYGLNTEAFF	TGTGCCAGCAGCTTATACGGTTTGAACACTGAAGCTTTCTTT
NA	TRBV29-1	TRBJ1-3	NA	CSVEEGAGNTIYF	TGCAGCGTTGAGGAGGGTGCTGGAAACACCATATATTTT
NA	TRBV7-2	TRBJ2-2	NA	CASSFDRLNTGELFF	TGTGCCAGCAGCTTTGACAGATTAAACACCGGGGAGCTGTTTTTT
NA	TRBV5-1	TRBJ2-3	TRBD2	CAQIGASGICTDTQYF	TGCGCCCAAATTGGGGCTAGCGGGATCTGCACAGATACGCAGTATTTT
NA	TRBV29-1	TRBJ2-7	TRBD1	CSVKANRGLYEQYF	TGCAGCGTTAAGGCGAACAGGGGGCTCTACGAGCAGTACTTC
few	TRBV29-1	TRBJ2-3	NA	CSVEGQKADTQYF	TGCAGCGTTGAAGGGCAGAAGGCAGATACGCAGTATTTT
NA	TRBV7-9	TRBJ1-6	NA	CASSLARAGVSPLHF	TGTGCCAGCAGCTTAGCGCGGGCAGGGGTGTCACCCCTCCACTTT
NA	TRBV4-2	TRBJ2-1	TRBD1	CASTGTEFNEQFF	TGTGCCAGCACCGGGACAGAGTTTAATGAGCAGTTCTTC